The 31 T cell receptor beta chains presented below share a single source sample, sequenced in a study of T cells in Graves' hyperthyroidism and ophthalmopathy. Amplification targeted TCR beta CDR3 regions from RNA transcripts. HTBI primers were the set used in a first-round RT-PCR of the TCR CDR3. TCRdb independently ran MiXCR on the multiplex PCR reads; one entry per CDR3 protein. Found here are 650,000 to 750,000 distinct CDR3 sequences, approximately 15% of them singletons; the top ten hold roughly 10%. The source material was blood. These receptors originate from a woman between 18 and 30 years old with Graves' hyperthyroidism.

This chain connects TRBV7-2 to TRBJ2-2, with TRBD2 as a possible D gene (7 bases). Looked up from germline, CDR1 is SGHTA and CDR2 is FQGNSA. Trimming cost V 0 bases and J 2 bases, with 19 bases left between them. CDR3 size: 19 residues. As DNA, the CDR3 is TGTGCCAGCAGCTTAGCGGGTGTATGGGGGGGCCCTAACACCGGGGAGCTGTTTTTT. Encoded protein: CASSLAGVWGGPNTGELFF.

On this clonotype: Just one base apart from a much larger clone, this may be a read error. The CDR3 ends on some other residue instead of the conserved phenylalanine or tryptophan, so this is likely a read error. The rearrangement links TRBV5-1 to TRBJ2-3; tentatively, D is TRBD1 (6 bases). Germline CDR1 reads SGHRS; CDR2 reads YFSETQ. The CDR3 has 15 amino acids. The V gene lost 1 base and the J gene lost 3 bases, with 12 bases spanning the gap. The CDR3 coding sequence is TGCGCCAGCAGCTTGACAGGGACGAGGACAGATACGCAGTATCTT. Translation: CASSLTGTRTDTQYL.

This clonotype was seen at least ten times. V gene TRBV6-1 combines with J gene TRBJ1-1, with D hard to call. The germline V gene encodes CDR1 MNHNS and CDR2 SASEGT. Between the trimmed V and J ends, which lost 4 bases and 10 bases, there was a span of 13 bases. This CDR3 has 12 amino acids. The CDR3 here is CASSAAGMAAFF. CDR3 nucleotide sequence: TGTGCCAGCAGTGCCGCGGGGATGGCAGCTTTCTTT.

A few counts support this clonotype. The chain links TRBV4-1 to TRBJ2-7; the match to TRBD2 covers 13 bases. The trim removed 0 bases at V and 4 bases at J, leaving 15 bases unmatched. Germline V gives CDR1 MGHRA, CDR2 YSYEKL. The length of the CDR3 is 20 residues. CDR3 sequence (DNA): TGCGCCAGCAGCCAAGACTATGGGGGAACAGGACTAGCGGGGGCTTACGAGCAGTACTTC. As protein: CASSQDYGGTGLAGAYEQYF.

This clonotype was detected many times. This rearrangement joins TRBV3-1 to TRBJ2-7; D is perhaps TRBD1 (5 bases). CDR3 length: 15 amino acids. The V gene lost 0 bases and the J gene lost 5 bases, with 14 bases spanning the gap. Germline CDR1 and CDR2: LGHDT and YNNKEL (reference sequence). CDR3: CASSQELAGNNEQYF. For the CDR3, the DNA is TGTGCCAGCAGCCAAGAACTCGCAGGGAATAACGAGCAGTACTTC.

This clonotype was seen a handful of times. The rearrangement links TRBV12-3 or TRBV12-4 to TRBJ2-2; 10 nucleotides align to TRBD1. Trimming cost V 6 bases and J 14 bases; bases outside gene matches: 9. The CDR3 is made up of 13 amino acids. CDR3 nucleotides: TGTGCCAGCAGAGCGACAGGGGGCGGGAGACTGTTTTTT. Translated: CASRATGGGRLFF.

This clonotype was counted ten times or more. CDR3 loop: CASRRTGGALEQYF. Written as DNA, the CDR3 is TGTGCCAGCAGGAGGACAGGGGGGGCCCTCGAGCAGTACTTC. The J gene is TRBJ2-7, the V gene TRBV28; the match to TRBD1 covers 10 bases. CDR3 length: 14 amino acids. Germline loops: CDR1 MDHEN, CDR2 SYDVKM. With 6 bases clipped from V and 6 bases from J, the junction kept 8 bases outside the gene matches.

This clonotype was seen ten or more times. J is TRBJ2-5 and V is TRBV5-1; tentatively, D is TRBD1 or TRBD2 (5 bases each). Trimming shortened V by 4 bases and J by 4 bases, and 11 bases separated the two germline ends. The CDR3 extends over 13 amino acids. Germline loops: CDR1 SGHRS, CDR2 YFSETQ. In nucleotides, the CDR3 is TGCGCCAGCAGCAGAGCAGGGAGAGAGACCCAGTACTTC. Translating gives CASSRAGRETQYF.

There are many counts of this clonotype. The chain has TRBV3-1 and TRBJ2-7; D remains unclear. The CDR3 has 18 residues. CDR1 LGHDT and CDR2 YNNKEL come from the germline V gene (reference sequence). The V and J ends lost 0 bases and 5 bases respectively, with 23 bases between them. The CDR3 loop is CASSQELILRAPPDEQYF. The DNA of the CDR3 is TGTGCCAGCAGCCAAGAGTTGATTCTCCGGGCCCCCCCGGACGAGCAGTACTTC.

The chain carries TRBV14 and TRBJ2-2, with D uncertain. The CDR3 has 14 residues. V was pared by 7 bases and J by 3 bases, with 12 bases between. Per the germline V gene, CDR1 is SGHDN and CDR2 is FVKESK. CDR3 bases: TGTGCCAGCAACTTTGGACGCTACACCGGGGAGCTGTTTTTT. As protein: CASNFGRYTGELFF.

As DNA, the CDR3 is TGTGCCAGTAGCATTCTCCGGGACAAGAGCAATCAGCCCCAGCATTTT. Amino acids: CASSILRDKSNQPQHF. The chain links TRBV19 to TRBJ1-5; TRBD1 might be the D (6 bases). The V end lost 6 bases, the J end lost 1 base, and 16 bases lay between the germline ends. This CDR3 comprises 16 residues. Germline V CDR1 and CDR2: LNHDA, SQIVND (reference sequence). The full variable domain, completed using reference TRBV19 and TRBJ1-5, is DGGITQSPKYLFRKEGQNVTLSCEQNLNHDAMYWYRQDPGQGLRLIYYSQIVNDFQKGDIAEGYSVSREKKESFPLTVTSAQKNPTAFYLCASSILRDKSNQPQHFGDGTRLSIL.

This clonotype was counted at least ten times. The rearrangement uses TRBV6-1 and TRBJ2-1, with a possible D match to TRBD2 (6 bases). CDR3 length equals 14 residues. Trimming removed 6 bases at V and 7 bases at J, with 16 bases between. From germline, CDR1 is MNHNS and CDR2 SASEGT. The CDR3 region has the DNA TGTGCCAGCAGGCGTTTCTTAGCGGTGAATGAGCAGTTCTTC. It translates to CASRRFLAVNEQFF.

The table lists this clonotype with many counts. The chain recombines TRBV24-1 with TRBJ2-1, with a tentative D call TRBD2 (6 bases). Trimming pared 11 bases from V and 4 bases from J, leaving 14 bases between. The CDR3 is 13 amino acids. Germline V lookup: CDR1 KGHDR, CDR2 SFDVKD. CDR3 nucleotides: TGTGCCATCACAGGAGGGGAGTACAATGAGCAGTTCTTC. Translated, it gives CAITGGEYNEQFF.

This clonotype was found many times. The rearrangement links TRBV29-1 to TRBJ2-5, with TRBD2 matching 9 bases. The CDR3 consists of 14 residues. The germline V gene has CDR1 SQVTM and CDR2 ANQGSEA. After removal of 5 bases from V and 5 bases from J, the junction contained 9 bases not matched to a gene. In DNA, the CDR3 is TGCAGCGTTCCCAGCGGGAGGAGTTTTGAGACCCAGTACTTC. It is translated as CSVPSGRSFETQYF.

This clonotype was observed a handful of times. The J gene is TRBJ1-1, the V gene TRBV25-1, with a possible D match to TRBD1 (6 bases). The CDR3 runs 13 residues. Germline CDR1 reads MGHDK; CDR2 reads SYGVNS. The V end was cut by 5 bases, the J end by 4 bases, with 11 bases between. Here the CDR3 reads CASSRGAGTEAFF. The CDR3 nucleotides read TGTGCCAGCAGTCGGGGGGCCGGCACTGAAGCTTTCTTT.

As DNA, the CDR3 is TGTGCCAGTAGTATGTGGTATGTCGGGGCGAGTGGGGCCAACGTCCTGACTTTC. Translation: CASSMWYVGASGANVLTF. The rearrangement uses TRBV19 and TRBJ2-6; D may match TRBD1 or TRBD2 (5 bases each). Trimming removed 3 bases from V and 3 bases from J, with 18 bases in between. The CDR3 consists of 18 residues. Germline CDR1 LNHDA, CDR2 SQIVND (reference sequence).

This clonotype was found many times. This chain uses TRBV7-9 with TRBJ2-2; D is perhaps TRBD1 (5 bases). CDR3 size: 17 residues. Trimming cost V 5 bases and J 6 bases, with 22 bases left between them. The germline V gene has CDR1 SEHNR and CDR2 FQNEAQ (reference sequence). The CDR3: CASSPMVGQGRAGELFF. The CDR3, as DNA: TGTGCCAGCAGCCCAATGGTTGGGCAGGGTCGGGCCGGGGAGCTGTTTTTT.

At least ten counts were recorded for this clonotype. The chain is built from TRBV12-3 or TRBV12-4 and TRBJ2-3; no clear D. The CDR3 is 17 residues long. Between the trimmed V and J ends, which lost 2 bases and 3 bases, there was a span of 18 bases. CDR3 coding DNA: TGTGCCAGCAGTTTATGGGGTACGGGTTTGGGGACAGATACGCAGTATTTT. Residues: CASSLWGTGLGTDTQYF.

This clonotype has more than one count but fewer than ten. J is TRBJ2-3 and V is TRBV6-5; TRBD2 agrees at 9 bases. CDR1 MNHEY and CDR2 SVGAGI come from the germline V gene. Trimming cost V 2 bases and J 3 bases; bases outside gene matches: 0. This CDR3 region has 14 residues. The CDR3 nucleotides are TGTGCCAGCAGTTACGCGGGGGGGACAGATACGCAGTATTTT. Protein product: CASSYAGGTDTQYF.

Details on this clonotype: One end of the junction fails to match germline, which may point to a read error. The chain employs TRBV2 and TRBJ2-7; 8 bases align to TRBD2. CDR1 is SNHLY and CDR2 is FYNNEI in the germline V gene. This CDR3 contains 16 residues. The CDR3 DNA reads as TGCGCCAGCAGCCCCTCCGGGAGGGGACCCTCCTACGAGCAGTACTTC. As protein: CASSPSGRGPSYEQYF.

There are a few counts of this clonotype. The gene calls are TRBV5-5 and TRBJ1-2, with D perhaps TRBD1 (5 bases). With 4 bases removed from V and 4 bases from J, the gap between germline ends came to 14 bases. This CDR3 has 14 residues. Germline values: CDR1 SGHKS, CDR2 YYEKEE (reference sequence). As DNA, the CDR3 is TGTGCCAGCAGCCACTTCCGGGACCCCTATGGCTACACCTTC. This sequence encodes CASSHFRDPYGYTF.

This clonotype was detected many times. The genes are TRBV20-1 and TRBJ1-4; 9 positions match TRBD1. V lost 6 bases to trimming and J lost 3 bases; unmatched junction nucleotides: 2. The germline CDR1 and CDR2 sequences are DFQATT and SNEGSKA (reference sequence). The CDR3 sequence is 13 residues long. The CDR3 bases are TGCAGTGCGAGACAGGGGGCTAATGAAAAACTGTTTTTT. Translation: CSARQGANEKLFF.

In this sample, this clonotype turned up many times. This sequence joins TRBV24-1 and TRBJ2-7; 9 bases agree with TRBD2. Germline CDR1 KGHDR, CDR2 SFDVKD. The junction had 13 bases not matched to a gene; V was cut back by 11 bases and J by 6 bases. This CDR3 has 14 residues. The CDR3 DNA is TGTGCCAAGCCCAGAGGGACTAGCTTGCGCGAGCAGTACTTC. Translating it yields CAKPRGTSLREQYF.

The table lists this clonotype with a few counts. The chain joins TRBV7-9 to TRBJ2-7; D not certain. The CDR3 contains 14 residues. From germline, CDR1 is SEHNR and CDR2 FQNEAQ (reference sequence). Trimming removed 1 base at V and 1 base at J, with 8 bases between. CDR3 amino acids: CASSLDMPSYEQYF. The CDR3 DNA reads TGTGCCAGCAGCTTAGACATGCCTTCCTACGAGCAGTACTTC.

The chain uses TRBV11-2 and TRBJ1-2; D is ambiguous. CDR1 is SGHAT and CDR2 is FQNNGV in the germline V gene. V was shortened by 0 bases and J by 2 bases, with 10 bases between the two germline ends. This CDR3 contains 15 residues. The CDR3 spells CASSLDPSFNYGYTF. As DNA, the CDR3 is TGTGCCAGCAGCTTAGATCCGTCGTTCAACTATGGCTACACCTTC.

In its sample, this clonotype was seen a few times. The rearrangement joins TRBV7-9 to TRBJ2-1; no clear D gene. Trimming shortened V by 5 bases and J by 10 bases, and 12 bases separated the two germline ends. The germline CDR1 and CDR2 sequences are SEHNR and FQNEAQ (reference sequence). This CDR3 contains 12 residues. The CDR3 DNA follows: TGTGCCAGCAGCCAGTTTTCGGCGGAGCAGTTCTTC. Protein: CASSQFSAEQFF.

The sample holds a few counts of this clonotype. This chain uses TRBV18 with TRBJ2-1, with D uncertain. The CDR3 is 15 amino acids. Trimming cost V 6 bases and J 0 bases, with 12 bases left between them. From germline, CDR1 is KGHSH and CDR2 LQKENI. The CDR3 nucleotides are TGTGCCAGCTCCCCTGACATTTTCTCCTACAATGAGCAGTTCTTC. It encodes CASSPDIFSYNEQFF.

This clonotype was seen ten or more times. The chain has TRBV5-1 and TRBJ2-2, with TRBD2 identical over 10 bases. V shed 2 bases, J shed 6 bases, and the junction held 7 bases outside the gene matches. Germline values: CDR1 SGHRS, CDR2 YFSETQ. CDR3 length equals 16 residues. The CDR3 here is CASSLSGRASAGELFF. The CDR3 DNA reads TGCGCCAGCAGCTTAAGCGGGAGGGCCTCGGCCGGGGAGCTGTTTTTT. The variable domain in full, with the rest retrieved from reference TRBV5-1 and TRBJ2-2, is KAGVTQTPRYLIKTRGQQVTLSCSPISGHRSVSWYQQTPGQGLQFLFEYFSETQRNKGNFPGRFSGRQFSNSRSEMNVSTLELGDSALYLCASSLSGRASAGELFFGEGSRLTVL.

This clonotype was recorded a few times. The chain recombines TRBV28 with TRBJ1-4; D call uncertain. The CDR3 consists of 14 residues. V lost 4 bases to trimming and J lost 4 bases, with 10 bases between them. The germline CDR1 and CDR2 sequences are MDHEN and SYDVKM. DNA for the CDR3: TGTGCCAGCAGTTACCCAGGAGATAATGAAAAACTGTTTTTT. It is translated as CASSYPGDNEKLFF. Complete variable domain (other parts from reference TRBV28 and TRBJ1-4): DVKVTQSSRYLVKRTGEKVFLECVQDMDHENMFWYRQDPGLGLRLIYFSYDVKMKEKGDIPEGYSVSREKKERFSLILESASTNQTSMYLCASSYPGDNEKLFFGSGTQLSVL.

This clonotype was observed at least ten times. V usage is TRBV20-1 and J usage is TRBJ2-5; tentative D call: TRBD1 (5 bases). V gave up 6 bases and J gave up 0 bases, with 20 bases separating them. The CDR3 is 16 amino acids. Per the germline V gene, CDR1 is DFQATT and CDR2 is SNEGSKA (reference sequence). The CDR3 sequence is CSARLEGATNQETQYF. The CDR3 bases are TGCAGTGCAAGATTGGAAGGGGCGACCAACCAAGAGACCCAGTACTTC.

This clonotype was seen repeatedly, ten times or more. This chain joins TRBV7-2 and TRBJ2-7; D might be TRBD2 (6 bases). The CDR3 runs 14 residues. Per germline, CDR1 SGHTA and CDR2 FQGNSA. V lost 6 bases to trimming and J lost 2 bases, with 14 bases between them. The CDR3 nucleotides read TGTGCCAGCAGACCCCCGGGCGGGGCCTACGAGCAGTACTTC. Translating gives CASRPPGGAYEQYF.